This T cell receptor beta chain was profiled in a study of cytomegalovirus exposure and HLA in healthy donors. Primers included in the PCR were 60 Vbeta and 13 Jbeta primers. Study processing details: A later analysis counted tens of millions of unique TCR beta chains, some 11 million shared. Sequencing used immunoSEQ multiplex PCR; TCRdb keeps in-frame clones, though not all of them. V and J calls and clone size are given by that table; D and trimming were obtained from the DNA. Of approximately 150,000 clones listed, 75% are singletons. Broader study findings: Despite most TCR sequences being rare, some public TCRs occurred in many donors. It was taken for granted in presence/absence analyses that sequencing depth across donors was roughly uniform. Apparent HLA restriction characterized most CMV-associated TCR beta chains in a later analysis.

Notes on this clone: Its antigen is unidentified.

The CDR3 runs 14 residues. The junction had 3 bases not matched to a gene; V was cut back by 5 bases and J by 5 bases. Germline loops: CDR1 MNHNY, CDR2 SVGAGI (reference sequence). The sequence was collected from a man aged 18 to 35 in good health and CMV-seropositive. The source material was PBMCs. The V and J genes are TRBV6-6 and TRBJ2-7; the match to TRBD2 covers 13 bases. CDR3 amino acids: CASSRTSGSNEQYF. CDR3 in DNA: TGTGCCAGCAGTCGGACTAGCGGGAGTAACGAGCAGTACTTC.